This T cell receptor beta chain was retrieved from a study of blood T cell repertoires in COVID-19. How the authors handled the data: Estimated nucleated cell counts came from reference gene primer amplification. TCRdb's table, derived via immunoSEQ multiplex PCR, lists solely in-frame clones and lacks some. V, J and clone size derive from that table, while D and trimming were established from the DNA sequence. The sample has just over 650,000 clones, 70% to 90% seen once. The V gene's germline CDR1 is LGHDT and CDR2 YNNKEL (reference sequence). V gave up 3 bases and J gave up 5 bases, with 16 bases separating them. There are 15 residues in the CDR3.

Sequences were obtained from peripheral blood. The chain links TRBV3-1 (or the pseudogene TRBV3-2) to TRBJ2-5; D remains unclear. The sequence derives from a woman between 18 and 29 years old with acute or convalescent COVID-19. This chain's CDR3 is CASSHLNMAGETQYF. CDR3 nucleotides: TGTGCCAGCAGCCACCTAAATATGGCCGGGGAGACCCAGTACTTC.